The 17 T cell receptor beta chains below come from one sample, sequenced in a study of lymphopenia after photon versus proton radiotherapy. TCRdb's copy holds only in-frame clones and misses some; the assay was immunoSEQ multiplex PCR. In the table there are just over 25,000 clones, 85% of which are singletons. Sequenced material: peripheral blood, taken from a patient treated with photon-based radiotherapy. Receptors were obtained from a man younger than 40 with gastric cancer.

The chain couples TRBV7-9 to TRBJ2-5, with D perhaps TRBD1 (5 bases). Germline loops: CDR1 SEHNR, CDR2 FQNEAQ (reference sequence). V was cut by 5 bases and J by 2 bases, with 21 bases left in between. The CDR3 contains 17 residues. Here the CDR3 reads CASSLVSVQGDQETQYF. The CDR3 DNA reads TGTGCCAGCAGCCTCGTGTCAGTCCAGGGTGATCAAGAGACCCAGTACTTC.

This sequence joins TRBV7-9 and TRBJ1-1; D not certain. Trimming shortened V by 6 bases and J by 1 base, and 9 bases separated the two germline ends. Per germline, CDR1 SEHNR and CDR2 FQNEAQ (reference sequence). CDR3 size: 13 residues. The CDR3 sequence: CASRWPTNTEAFF. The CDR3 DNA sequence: TGTGCCAGCAGATGGCCCACGAACACTGAAGCTTTCTTT.

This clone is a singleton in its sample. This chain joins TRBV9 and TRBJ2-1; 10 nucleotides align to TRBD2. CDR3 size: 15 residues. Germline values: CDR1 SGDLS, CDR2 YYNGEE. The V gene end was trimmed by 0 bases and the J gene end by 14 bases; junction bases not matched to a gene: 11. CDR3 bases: TGTGCCAGCAGCGTAGAATTGAGCGGGGGGGCCGCGAAGTTCTTC. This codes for CASSVELSGGAAKFF.

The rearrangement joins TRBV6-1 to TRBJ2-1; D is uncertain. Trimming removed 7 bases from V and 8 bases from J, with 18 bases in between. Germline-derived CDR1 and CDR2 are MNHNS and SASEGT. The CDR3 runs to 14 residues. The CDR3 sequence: CASTDNRVGDEQFF. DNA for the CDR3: TGTGCCAGCACAGACAATAGGGTTGGCGATGAGCAGTTCTTC.

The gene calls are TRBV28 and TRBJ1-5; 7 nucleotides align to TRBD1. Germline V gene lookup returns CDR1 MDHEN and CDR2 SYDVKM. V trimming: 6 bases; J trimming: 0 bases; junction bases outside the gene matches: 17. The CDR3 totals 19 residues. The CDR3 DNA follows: TGTGCCAGCAGCTCCGAACGGGACAGCGGCCCCTATAGCAATCAGCCCCAGCATTTT. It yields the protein CASSSERDSGPYSNQPQHF.

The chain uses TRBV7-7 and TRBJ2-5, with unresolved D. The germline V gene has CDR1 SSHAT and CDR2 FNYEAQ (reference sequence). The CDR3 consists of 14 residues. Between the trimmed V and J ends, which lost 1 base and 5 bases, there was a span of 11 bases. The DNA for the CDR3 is TGTGCCAGCAGCTTAGGGCCCCGGCAGGAGACCCAGTACTTC. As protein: CASSLGPRQETQYF.

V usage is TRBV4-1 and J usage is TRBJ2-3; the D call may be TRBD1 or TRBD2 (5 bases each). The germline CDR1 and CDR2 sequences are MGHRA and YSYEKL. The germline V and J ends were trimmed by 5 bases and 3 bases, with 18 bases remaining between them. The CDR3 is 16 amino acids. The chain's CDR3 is CASSGDGFKETDTQYF. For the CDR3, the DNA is TGCGCCAGCAGCGGGGACGGTTTCAAGGAGACAGATACGCAGTATTTT.

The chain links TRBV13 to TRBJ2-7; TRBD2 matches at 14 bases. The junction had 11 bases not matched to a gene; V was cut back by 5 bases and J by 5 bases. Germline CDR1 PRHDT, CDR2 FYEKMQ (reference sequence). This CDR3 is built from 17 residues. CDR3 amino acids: CASSPEGTSGSFNEQYF. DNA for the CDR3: TGTGCCAGCAGCCCGGAGGGGACTAGCGGGAGTTTCAACGAGCAGTACTTC.

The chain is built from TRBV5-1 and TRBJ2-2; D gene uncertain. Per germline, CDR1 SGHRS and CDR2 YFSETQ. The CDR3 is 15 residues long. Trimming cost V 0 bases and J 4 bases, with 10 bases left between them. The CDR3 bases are TGCGCCAGCAGCTTGGATGCAGACTCCACCGGGGAGCTGTTTTTT. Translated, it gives CASSLDADSTGELFF.

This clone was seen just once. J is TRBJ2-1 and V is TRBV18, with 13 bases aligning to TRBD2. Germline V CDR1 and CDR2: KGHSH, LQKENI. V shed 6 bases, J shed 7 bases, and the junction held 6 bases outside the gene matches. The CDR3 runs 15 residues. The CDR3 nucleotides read TGTGCCAGCTCGCCAGGACTAGCGGGAGTGAATGAGCAGTTCTTC. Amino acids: CASSPGLAGVNEQFF.

CDR3 nucleotides: TGTGCCAGTAGTGTTCAGGGTTACAATGAGCAGTTCTTC. Translating it yields CASSVQGYNEQFF. V gene TRBV19 combines with J gene TRBJ2-1; the D gene is possibly TRBD1 (5 bases). Germline V gene sequence: CDR1 LNHDA, CDR2 SQIVND (reference sequence). There are 13 residues in the CDR3. The V end was cut by 5 bases, the J end by 4 bases, with 9 bases between.

As DNA, the CDR3 is TGTGCCAGCAGCCAAGATCGTTCCGGGACACTGTTTTTT. Amino acid sequence: CASSQDRSGTLFF. This chain uses TRBV14 with TRBJ1-4, with D perhaps matching TRBD1 (5 bases). The germline V gene encodes CDR1 SGHDN and CDR2 FVKESK. The germline V and J ends were trimmed by 0 bases and 13 bases, with 12 bases remaining between them. This CDR3 contains 13 residues.

The CDR3 sequence: CASSYKPGQSDGYTF. The CDR3 DNA is TGTGCCAGCAGCTACAAACCGGGACAAAGTGACGGCTACACCTTC. This sequence joins TRBV5-4 and TRBJ1-2; the D gene is possibly TRBD1 (6 bases). CDR3 length equals 15 residues. CDR1 SGHNT and CDR2 YYREEE come from the germline V gene (reference sequence). V was cut by 3 bases and J by 8 bases, with 20 bases left in between.

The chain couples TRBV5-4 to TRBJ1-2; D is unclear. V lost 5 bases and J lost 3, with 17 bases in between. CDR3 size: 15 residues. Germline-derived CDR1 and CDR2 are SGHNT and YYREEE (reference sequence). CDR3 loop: CASRMDPREDYGYTF. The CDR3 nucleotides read TGTGCCAGCAGGATGGACCCGCGGGAAGACTATGGCTACACCTTC. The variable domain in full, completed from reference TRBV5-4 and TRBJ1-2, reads ETGVTQSPTHLIKTRGQQVTLRCSSQSGHNTVSWYQQALGQGPQFIFQYYREEENGRGNFPPRFSGLQFPNYSSELNVNALELDDSALYLCASRMDPREDYGYTFGSGTRLTVV.

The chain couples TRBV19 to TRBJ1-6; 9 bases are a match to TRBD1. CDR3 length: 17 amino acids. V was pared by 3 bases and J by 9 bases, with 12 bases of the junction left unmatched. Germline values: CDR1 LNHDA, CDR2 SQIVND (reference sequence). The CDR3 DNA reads TGTGCCAGTAGTATTTCAGTTTGGGACAGGGCTAGTTCACCCCTCCACTTT. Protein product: CASSISVWDRASSPLHF.

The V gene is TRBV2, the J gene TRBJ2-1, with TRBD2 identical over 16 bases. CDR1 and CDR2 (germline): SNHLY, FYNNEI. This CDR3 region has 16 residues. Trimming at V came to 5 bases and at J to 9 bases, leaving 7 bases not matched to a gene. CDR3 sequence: CASSPRGLAGGAEQFF. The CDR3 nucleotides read TGTGCCAGCAGTCCGAGGGGACTAGCGGGAGGGGCTGAGCAGTTCTTC.

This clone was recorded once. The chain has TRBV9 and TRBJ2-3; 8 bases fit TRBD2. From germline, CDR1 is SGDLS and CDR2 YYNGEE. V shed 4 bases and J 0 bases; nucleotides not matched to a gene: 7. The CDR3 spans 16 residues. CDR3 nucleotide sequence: TGTGCCAGCAGCCAAACTAGCGGCACCAGCACAGATACGCAGTATTTT. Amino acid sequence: CASSQTSGTSTDTQYF.